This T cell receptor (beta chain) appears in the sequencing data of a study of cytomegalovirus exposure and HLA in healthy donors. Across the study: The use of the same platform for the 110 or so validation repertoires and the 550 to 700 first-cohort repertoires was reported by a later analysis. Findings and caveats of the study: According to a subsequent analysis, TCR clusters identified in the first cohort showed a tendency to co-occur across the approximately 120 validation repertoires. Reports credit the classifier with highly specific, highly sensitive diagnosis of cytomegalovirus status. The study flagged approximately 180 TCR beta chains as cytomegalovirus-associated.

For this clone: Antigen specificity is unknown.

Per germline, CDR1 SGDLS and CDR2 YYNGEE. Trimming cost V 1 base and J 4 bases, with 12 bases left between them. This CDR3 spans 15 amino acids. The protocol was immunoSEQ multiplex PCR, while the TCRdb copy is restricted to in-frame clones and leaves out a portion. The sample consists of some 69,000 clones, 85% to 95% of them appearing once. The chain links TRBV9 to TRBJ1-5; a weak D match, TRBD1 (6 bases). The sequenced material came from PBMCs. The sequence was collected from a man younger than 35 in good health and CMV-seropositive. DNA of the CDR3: TGTGCCAGCAGCGTACTGGGGGCCTTTAATCAGCCCCAGCATTTT. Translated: CASSVLGAFNQPQHF.